These 4 T cell receptor beta chains were all obtained from the same sample, sequenced in a study of shared clonotypes between healthy human individuals. Profiling relied on immunoSEQ multiplex PCR, and the TCRdb table lists in-frame clones only, not all of them. Of about 110,000 clones listed, around 68% were seen once; the top ten hold almost 25%. Sequencing used memory CD8+ T cells sorted from blood. The subset is: CD45RO+ cells pooled with CCR7-negative TemRA cells. These receptors were taken from a woman in her 30s in good health.

CDR3 in amino acids: CASSYSKGIYEQYF. CDR3 nucleotides: TGTGCCAGCAGTTACTCGAAGGGGATCTACGAGCAGTACTTC. J is TRBJ2-5 and V is TRBV6-5; the D gene is possibly TRBD1 (5 bases). The J call may not be correct, given that the DNA end is closer to TRBJ2-7. Germline CDR1 MNHEY, CDR2 SVGAGI. This CDR3 comprises 14 residues.

The V gene is TRBV19, the J gene TRBJ2-7; 9 nucleotides align to TRBD2. The CDR3 is 15 amino acids. Per germline, CDR1 LNHDA and CDR2 SQIVND (reference sequence). V shed 1 base, J shed 2 bases, and the junction held 3 bases outside the gene matches. The CDR3 DNA reads as TGTGCCAGTAGTATAGCAGTAGCGGGGGCCTACGAGCAGTACTTC. Protein product: CASSIAVAGAYEQYF.

This chain joins TRBV7-2 and TRBJ2-2, with D possibly called TRBD1 or TRBD2 (5 bases each). Trimming took off 5 bases at V and 7 bases at J, with 17 bases between the two ends. The germline gives CDR1 SGHTA, CDR2 FQGNSA. There are 15 residues in the CDR3. The CDR3 DNA reads as TGTGCCAGCAGCCCGTGGTGGGGGATCAACGGGGAGCTGTTTTTT. It encodes CASSPWWGINGELFF.

The chain combines TRBV28 with TRBJ2-7; maybe TRBD1 (6 bases). The CDR3 runs 16 residues. From germline, CDR1 is MDHEN and CDR2 SYDVKM. Trimming took 2 bases from V and 7 from J, leaving 21 bases between them. CDR3 DNA sequence: TGTGCCAGCAGTTTAGGGGCGTGGGGACATCCTCATGAGCAGTACTTC. Its translation is CASSLGAWGHPHEQYF.